This is a list of T cell receptor beta chains from one sample in a study of blood T cells in healthy people across ages. TCRdb ran MiXCR on the 5' RACE reads and lists one entry per CDR3 protein. Altogether approximately 940,000 distinct CDR3 sequences are present, about 48% being singletons, with the ten largest covering about an eighth. Source material: blood. These receptors came from a man aged 30 to 39 in good health. CDR3s include the opening cysteine and the closing phenylalanine or tryptophan. D genes are given only for firm matches. Clone size, where shown, is once, few, many, or a class for clones that have expanded.

>NA|12|few|TRBV3-1|TRBJ1-2
CASGGSNYGYTF
TGTGCCAGCGGGGGATCTAACTATGGCTACACCTTC
>NA|13|NA|TRBV27|TRBJ2-7
CALGGTDAYEQYF
TGTGCCCTGGGCGGGACTGATGCCTACGAGCAGTACTTC
>NA|13|NA|TRBV27|TRBJ2-1
CASSSNVGVEQFF
TGTGCCAGCAGTTCAAACGTGGGGGTGGAGCAGTTCTTC
>NA|15|NA|TRBV4-3|TRBJ1-2
CVSSQASGMNYGYTF
TGCGTCAGCAGCCAAGCTTCAGGAATGAACTATGGCTACACCTTC
>TRBD1|14|many|TRBV12-3/TRBV12-4|TRBJ2-7
CASSRQGFTYEQYF
TGTGCCAGCAGTCGACAGGGATTTACCTACGAGCAGTACTTC
>NA|13|NA|TRBV28|TRBJ2-1
CASSFGGRDEQFF
TGTGCCAGCAGTTTTGGCGGTCGTGATGAGCAGTTCTTC
>NA|14|NA|TRBV5-1|TRBJ1-6
CASSSPGQNSPLHF
TGCGCCAGCAGCTCCCCAGGACAGAATTCACCCCTCCACTTT
>TRBD2|15|few|TRBV6-5|TRBJ2-1
CASSQGRGGLNEQFF
TGTGCCAGCAGCCAAGGGAGGGGAGGCTTGAATGAGCAGTTCTTC
>NA|13|NA|TRBV11-1|TRBJ2-1
CASSISSYNEQFF
TGTGCCAGCAGCATCAGCTCCTACAATGAGCAGTTCTTC
>NA|16|NA|TRBV27|TRBJ2-4
CVSSIQGEGAKNIQYF
TGTGTCAGCAGTATACAGGGGGAGGGTGCCAAAAACATTCAGTACTTC
>TRBD1|15|NA|TRBV14|TRBJ1-2
CVSSPGTGANYGYTF
TGTGTCAGCAGCCCCGGGACAGGCGCTAACTATGGCTACACCTTC
>NA|16|NA|TRBV4-3|TRBJ1-4
CASSQEPRGMGEKLFF
TGCGCCAGCAGCCAAGAACCCAGGGGCATGGGGGAAAAACTGTTTTTT
>TRBD1|15|NA|TRBV4-1|TRBJ1-1
CASSQGAGGRTEAFF
TGCGCCAGCAGCCAAGGGGCAGGGGGGAGGACTGAAGCTTTCTTT
>TRBD2|18|NA|TRBV5-7|TRBJ2-7
CASSLKGLGGAFSYEQYF
TGTGCCAGCAGCTTGAAGGGTCTCGGGGGGGCCTTCTCCTACGAGCAGTACTTC
>NA|15|NA|TRBV27|TRBJ2-7
CASSTVQGLIHEQYF
TGTGCCAGCAGTACGGTACAGGGTTTGATTCACGAGCAGTACTTC
>NA|14|few|TRBV3-1|TRBJ1-6
CASSQATLLSPLHF
TGTGCCAGCAGCCAAGCGACCCTTCTTTCACCCCTCCACTTT
>NA|15|few|TRBV27|TRBJ2-5
CASSLLSASQETQYF
TGTGCCAGCAGTCTGCTCTCTGCCTCCCAAGAGACCCAGTACTTC
>TRBD2|17|NA|TRBV11-1|TRBJ2-5
CASSLGLETSGQETQYF
TGTGCCAGCAGCTTAGGGTTGGAGACTAGCGGGCAAGAGACCCAGTACTTC
>NA|12|few|TRBV20-1|TRBJ1-2
CSAPVTNYGYTF
TGCAGTGCTCCGGTGACTAACTATGGCTACACCTTC
>NA|14|few|TRBV20-1|TRBJ2-1
CSARDSWLTNEQFF
TGCAGTGCTAGAGATAGCTGGCTTACCAATGAGCAGTTCTTC
>NA|15|NA|TRBV18|TRBJ1-6
CASSPEGLGQSPLHF
TGTGCCAGCTCACCCGAAGGGCTAGGTCAATCACCCCTCCACTTT
>NA|15|few|TRBV12-3/TRBV12-4|TRBJ2-1
CASSPESGAWDEQFF
TGTGCCAGCAGTCCAGAGTCGGGGGCTTGGGATGAGCAGTTCTTC
>TRBD1|15|NA|TRBV6-6|TRBJ2-7
CASRPGTAISYEQYF
TGTGCCAGCAGACCGGGGACAGCTATCTCCTACGAGCAGTACTTC
>NA|13|few|TRBV7-2|TRBJ1-2
CASKGDANYGYTF
TGTGCAAGCAAGGGAGACGCTAACTATGGCTACACCTTC
>NA|16|few|TRBV18|TRBJ2-5
CASSPSRSGLRETQYF
TGTGCCAGCTCACCGTCCCGTTCGGGGTTAAGAGAGACCCAGTACTTC
>TRBD1|13|NA|TRBV20-1|TRBJ2-7
CSALGQGEYEQYF
TGCAGTGCTCTGGGACAGGGGGAATACGAGCAGTACTTC
>TRBD2|15|NA|TRBV6-1|TRBJ2-5
CASSMGLAVGETQYF
TGTGCCAGCAGTATGGGACTAGCGGTAGGAGAGACCCAGTACTTC
>TRBD2|15|NA|TRBV4-3|TRBJ2-7
CASSQDRQRGYEQYF
TGCGCCAGCAGCCAAGATCGGCAGCGGGGCTACGAGCAGTACTTC